This T cell receptor (beta chain) is drawn from a study of cytomegalovirus exposure and HLA in healthy donors. On the study more broadly: An earlier analysis identified under 130 million unique TCR beta sequences in some 170 million T cells. Study-level results: In vitro assays verified that three CMV-associated chains recognized CMV antigens specifically. A later analysis found that most CMV-associated TCR beta chains appeared HLA-restricted. According to the study, about 180 TCR beta chains were cytomegalovirus-associated.

PCR employed 60 Vbeta and 13 Jbeta primers. Assay: immunoSEQ multiplex PCR; the TCRdb copy retains only in-frame clones and omits some. The sample's table shows roughly 50,000 clones. In the case of this clone: The target antigen is unknown.

The TCR sequence derives from a woman between 35 and 50 years old in good health and CMV-seronegative. Sample: PBMCs.

CDR3: CASSVEGAVGYTF. CDR3 nucleotides: TGTGCCAGCAGTGTGGAGGGGGCGGTTGGCTACACCTTC. V gene TRBV2 combines with J gene TRBJ1-2, with 7 bases matching TRBD1. The CDR3 length is 13 residues. Germline CDR1 and CDR2: SNHLY and FYNNEI. Unmatched junction bases numbered 6, after V lost 4 bases and J lost 7 bases.